This T cell receptor beta chain was observed in a study of persistence of HIV-infected CD4 T cells. As to this clone: Antigen: not known.

V was shortened by 6 bases and J by 2 bases, with 12 bases between the two germline ends. Per the germline V gene, CDR1 is SNHLY and CDR2 is FYNNEI. There are 14 residues in the CDR3. This nonspecific control used anti-CD3/anti-CD28 bead stimulation of CD4+ T cells. Sorting selected CD4+ T cells upregulating both CD40 ligand and CD69. Sequencing used immunoSEQ version 4 in survey mode. This table comes from immunoSEQ multiplex PCR, and its TCRdb copy is limited to in-frame clones, with some not included. The sample carries 35,000 to 45,000 clones, about nine tenths recorded once. V and J are TRBV2 and TRBJ2-3; unclear D gene. The clonotype was recovered from an adult woman with HIV who was CMV-seropositive. Here the sequenced sample was CD4+ T cells sorted from PBMCs after roughly 19-hour stimulation, taken from a patient who received antiretroviral therapy. CDR3 in DNA: TGTGCCAGCAGATTAGACACAGACACAGATACGCAGTATTTT. Amino acids: CASRLDTDTDTQYF.